This T cell receptor beta chain was recovered during a study of Ad26.COV2.S vaccination and SARS-CoV-2 variants. Overall study context: A COV1001 Ad26.COV2.S trial-arm participant provided the sample.

Sample treatment: 15 to 20 received Ad26.COV2.S at low or high dose, single or two shots; about 5 received placebo; per-sample allocation not given. Specimen acquisition occurred on day 63 following the initial vaccine or placebo injection. Spike of the Wuhan-strain SARS-CoV-2 was expressed by an Ad26 vector, which formed the vaccine. This clone appeared a few times. The antigen remains undetermined. Study results and caveats: Estimates derived from TCR breadth and depth analyses may have underestimated total T cell responses. Greater spike-specific TCR breadth was seen in vaccine recipients than in placebo recipients.

The method was immunoSEQ multiplex PCR; TCRdb's version includes in-frame clones alone and lacks a portion of them. Of approximately 410,000 clones detected, 92% appear once; the ten largest clones hold approximately 1.6%. Trimming removed 3 bases from V and 2 bases from J, with 13 bases in between. From germline, CDR1 is MNHNS and CDR2 SASEGT. This CDR3 has 15 residues. The clonotype comes from a person aged 18-60 years who received the Ad26.COV2.S COVID-19 vaccine or a placebo. Here the sequenced sample was peripheral blood, taken in a trial of Ad26.COV2.S vaccine versus placebo. The V and J genes are TRBV6-1 and TRBJ1-2, with D possibly being TRBD1 (6 bases). The CDR3 here is CASSDVKGGNYGYTF. Here the CDR3 DNA reads TGTGCCAGCAGTGATGTCAAGGGGGGGAACTATGGCTACACCTTC.